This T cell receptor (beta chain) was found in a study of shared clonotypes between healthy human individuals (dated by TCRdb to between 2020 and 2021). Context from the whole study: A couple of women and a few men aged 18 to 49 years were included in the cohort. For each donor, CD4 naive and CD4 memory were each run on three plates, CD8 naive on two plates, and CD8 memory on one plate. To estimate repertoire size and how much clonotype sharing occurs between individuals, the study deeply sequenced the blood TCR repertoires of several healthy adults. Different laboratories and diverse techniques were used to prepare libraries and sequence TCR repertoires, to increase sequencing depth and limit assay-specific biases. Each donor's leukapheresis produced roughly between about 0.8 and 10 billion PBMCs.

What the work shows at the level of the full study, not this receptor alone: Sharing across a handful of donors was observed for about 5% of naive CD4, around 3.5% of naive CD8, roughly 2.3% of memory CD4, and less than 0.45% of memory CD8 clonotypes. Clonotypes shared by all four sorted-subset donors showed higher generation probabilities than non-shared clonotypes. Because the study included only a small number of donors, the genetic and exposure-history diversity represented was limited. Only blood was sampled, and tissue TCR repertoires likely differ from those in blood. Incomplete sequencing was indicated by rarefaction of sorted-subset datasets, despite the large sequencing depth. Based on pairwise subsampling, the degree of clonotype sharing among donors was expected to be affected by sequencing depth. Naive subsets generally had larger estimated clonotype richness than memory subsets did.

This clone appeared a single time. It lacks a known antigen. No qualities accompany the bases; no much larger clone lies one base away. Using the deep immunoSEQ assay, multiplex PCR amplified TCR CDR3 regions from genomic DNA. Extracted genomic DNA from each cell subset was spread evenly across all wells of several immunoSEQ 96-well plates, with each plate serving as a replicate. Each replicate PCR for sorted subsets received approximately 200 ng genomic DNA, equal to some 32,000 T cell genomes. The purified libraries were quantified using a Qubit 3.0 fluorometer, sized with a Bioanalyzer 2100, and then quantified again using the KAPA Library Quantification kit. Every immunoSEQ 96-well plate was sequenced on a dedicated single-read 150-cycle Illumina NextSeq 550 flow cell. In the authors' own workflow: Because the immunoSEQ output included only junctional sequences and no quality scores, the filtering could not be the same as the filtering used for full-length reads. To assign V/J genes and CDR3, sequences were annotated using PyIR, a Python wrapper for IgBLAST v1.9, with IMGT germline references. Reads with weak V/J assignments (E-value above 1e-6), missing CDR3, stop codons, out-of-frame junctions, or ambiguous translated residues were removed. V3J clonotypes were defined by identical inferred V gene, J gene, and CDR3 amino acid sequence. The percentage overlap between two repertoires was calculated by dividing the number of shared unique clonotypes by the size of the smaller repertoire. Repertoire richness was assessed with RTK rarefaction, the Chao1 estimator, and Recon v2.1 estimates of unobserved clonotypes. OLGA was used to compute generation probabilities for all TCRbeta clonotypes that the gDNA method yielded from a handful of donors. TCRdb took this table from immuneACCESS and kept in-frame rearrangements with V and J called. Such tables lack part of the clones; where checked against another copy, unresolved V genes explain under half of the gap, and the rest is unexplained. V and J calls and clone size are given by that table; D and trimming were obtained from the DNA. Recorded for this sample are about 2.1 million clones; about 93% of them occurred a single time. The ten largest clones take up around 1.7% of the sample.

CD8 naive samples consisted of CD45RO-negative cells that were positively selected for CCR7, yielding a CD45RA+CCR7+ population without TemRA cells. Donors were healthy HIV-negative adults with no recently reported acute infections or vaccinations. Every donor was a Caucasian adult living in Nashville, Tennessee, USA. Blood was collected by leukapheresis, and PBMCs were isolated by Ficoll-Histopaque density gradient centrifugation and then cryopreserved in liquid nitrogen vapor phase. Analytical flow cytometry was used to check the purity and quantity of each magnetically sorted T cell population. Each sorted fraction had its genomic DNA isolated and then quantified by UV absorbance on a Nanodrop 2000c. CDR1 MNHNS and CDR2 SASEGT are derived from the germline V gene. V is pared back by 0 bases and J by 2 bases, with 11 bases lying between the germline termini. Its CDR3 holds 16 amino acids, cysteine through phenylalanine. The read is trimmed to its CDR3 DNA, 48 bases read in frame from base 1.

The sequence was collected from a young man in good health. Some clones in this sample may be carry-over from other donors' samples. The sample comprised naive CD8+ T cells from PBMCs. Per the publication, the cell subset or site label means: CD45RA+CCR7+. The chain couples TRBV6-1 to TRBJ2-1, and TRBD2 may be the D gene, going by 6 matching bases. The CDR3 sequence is CASSEARRAAYNEQFF. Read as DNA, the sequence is TGTGCCAGCAGTGAAGCGCGGAGGGCCGCCTACAATGAGCAGTTCTTC.